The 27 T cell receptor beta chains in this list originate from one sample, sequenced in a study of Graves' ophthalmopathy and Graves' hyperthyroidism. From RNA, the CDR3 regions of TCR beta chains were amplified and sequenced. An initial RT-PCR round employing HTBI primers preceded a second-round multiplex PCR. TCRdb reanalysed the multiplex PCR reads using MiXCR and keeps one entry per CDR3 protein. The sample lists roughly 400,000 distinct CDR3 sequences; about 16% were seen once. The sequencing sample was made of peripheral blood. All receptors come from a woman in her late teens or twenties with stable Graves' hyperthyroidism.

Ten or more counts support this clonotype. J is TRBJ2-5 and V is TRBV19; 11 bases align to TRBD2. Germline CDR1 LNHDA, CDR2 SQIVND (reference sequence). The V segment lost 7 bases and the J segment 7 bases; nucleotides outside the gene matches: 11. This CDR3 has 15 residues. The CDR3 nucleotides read TGTGCCAGTATGCAGCTAGCGGGGGGCCCCGCGACCCAGTACTTC. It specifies CASMQLAGGPATQYF.

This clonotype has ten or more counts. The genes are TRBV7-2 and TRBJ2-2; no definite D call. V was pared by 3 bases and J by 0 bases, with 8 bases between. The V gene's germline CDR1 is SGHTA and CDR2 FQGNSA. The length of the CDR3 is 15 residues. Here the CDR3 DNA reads TGTGCCAGCAGCTTTTACTCCTCGAACACCGGGGAGCTGTTTTTT. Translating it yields CASSFYSSNTGELFF.

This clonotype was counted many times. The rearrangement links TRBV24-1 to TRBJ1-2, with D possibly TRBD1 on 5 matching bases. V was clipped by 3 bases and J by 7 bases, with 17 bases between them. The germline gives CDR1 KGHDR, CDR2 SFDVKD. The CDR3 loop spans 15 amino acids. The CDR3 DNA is TGTGCCACCAGTGATGGGTGGCAGGGCGTACGTGGCTACACCTTC. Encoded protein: CATSDGWQGVRGYTF.

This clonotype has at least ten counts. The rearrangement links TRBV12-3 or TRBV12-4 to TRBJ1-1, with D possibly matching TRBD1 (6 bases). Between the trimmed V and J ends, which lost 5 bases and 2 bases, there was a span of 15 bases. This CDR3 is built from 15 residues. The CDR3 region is CASSTSDRRNTEAFF. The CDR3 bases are TGTGCCAGCAGTACCTCAGACAGGAGAAACACTGAAGCTTTCTTT.

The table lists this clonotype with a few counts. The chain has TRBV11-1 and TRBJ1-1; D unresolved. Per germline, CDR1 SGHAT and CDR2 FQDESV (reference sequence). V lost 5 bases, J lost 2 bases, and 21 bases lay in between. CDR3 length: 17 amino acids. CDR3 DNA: TGTGCCAGCAGCCCAACCCCCCGGAGGGCTACAAACACTGAAGCTTTCTTT. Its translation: CASSPTPRRATNTEAFF.

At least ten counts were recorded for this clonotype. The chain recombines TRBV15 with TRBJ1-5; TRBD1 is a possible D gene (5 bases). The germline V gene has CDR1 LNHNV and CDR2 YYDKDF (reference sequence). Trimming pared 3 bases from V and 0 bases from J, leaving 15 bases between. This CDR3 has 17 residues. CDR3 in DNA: TGTGCCACCAGCAGGAGGGGAGGGCGGGATAGCAATCAGCCCCAGCATTTT. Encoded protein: CATSRRGGRDSNQPQHF.

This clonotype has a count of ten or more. The CDR3 here is CATSDSGRGDTEAFF. CDR3 sequence (DNA): TGTGCCACCAGTGACTCCGGACGGGGAGACACTGAAGCTTTCTTT. The gene calls are TRBV24-1 and TRBJ1-1; the D is unclear. The CDR3 covers 15 residues. The germline CDR1 and CDR2 sequences are KGHDR and SFDVKD. V was pared by 4 bases and J by 3 bases, with 14 bases between.

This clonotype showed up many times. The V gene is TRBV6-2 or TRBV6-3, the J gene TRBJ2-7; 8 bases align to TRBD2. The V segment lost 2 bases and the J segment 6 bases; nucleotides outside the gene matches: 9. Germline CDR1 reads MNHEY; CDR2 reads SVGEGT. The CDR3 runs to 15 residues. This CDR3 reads CASSYMAGGLSEQYF. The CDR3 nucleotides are TGTGCCAGCAGTTACATGGCGGGGGGCCTAAGCGAGCAGTACTTC.

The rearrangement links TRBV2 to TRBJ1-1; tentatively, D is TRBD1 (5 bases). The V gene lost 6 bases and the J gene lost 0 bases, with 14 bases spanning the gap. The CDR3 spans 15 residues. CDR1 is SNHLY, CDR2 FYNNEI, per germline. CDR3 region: CASRLGWGMNTEAFF. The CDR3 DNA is TGTGCCAGCAGGCTGGGGTGGGGGATGAACACTGAAGCTTTCTTT.

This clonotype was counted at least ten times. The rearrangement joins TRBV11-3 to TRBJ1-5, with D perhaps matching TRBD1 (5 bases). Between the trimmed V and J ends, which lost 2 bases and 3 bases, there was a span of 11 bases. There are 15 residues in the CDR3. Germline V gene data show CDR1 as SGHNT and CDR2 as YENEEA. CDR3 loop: CASSLRDLPNQPQHF. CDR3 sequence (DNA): TGTGCCAGCAGCTTAAGGGACCTTCCCAATCAGCCCCAGCATTTT. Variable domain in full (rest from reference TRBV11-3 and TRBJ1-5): EAGVVQSPRYKIIEKKQPVAFWCNPISGHNTLYWYLQNLGQGPELLIRYENEEAVDDSQLPKDRFSAERLKGVDSTLKIQPAELGDSAVYLCASSLRDLPNQPQHFGDGTRLSIL.

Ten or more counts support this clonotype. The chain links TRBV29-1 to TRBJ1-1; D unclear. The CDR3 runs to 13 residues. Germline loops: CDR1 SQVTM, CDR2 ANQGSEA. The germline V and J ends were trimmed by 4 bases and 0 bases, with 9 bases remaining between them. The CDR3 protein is CSVGGIMNTEAFF. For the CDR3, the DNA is TGCAGCGTTGGAGGTATAATGAACACTGAAGCTTTCTTT.

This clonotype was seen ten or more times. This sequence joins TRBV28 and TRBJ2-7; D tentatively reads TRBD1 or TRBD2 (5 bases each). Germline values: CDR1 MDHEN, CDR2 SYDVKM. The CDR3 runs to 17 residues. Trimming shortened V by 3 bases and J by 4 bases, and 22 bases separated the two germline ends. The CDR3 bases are TGTGCCAGCAGTTTCCATATCTTCTCAGGGACCCTTTACGAGCAGTACTTC. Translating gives CASSFHIFSGTLYEQYF.

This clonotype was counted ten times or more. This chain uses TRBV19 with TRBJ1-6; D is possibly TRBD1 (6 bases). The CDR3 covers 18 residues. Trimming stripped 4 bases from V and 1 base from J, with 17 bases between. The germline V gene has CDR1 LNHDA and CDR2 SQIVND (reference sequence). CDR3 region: CASSKGDLGTSYNSPLHF. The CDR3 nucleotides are TGTGCCAGTAGTAAGGGGGATCTCGGCACTTCCTATAATTCACCCCTCCACTTT.

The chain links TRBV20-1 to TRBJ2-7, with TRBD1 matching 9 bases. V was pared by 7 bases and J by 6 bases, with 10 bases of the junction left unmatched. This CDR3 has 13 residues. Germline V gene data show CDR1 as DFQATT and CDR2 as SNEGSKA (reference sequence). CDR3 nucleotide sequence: TGCAGTGTCCAGGGACAGGGCTTCCGCGAGCAGTACTTC. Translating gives CSVQGQGFREQYF.

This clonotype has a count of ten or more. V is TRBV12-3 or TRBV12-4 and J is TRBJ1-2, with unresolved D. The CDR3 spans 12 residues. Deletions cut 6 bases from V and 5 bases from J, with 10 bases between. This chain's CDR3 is CASSLGRYGYTF. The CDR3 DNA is TGTGCCAGCAGCCTGGGCCGTTATGGCTACACCTTC.

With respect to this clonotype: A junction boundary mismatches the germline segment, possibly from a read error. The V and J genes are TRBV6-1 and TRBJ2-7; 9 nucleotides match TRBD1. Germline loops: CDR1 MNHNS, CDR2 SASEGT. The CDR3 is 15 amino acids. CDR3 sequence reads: CASSEGPDRGFFRHF. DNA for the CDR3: TGTGCCAGCAGTGAAGGTCCGGACAGGGGTTTTTTTCGCCACTTC.

The CDR3 sequence: CASGPKNIQYF. The CDR3 coding sequence is TGTGCCAGCGGCCCCAAAAACATTCAGTACTTC. The chain combines TRBV27 with TRBJ2-4, with unresolved D. V was clipped by 8 bases and J by 2 bases, with 4 bases between them. The CDR3 loop spans 11 amino acids. Germline values: CDR1 MNHEY, CDR2 SMNVEV (reference sequence).

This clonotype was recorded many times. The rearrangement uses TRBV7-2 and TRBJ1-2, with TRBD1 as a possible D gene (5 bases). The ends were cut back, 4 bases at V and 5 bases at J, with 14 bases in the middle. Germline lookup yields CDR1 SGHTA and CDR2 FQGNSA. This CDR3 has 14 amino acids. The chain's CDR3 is CASSSRAVMYGYTF. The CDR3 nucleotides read TGTGCCAGCAGCTCCAGGGCGGTGATGTATGGCTACACCTTC.

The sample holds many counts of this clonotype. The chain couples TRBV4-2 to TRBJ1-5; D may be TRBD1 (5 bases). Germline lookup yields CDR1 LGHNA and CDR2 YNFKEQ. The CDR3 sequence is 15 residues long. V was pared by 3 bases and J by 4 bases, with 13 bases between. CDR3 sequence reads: CASSQRGGENQPQHF. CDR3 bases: TGTGCCAGCAGCCAGCGGGGGGGGGAGAATCAGCCCCAGCATTTT.

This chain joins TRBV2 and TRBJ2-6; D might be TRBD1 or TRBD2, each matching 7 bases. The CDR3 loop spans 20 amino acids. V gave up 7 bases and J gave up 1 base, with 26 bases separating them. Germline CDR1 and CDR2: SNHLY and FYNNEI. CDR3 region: CASTAGRGLAVLSGANVLTF. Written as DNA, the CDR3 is TGTGCCAGCACTGCGGGGAGGGGGCTAGCGGTGCTATCTGGGGCCAACGTCCTGACTTTC.

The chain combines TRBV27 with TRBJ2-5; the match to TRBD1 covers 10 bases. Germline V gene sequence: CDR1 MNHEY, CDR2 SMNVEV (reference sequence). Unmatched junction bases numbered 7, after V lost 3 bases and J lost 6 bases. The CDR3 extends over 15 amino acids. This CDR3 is CASSFGTGAAKTQYF. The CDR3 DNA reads TGTGCCAGCAGTTTCGGGACAGGGGCGGCGAAGACCCAGTACTTC.

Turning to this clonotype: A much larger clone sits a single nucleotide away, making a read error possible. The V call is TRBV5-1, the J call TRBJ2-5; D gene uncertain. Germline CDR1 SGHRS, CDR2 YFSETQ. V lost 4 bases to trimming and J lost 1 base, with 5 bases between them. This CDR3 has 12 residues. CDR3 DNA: TGCGCCAGCAGCAAGTGCCAAGAGACCCAGTACTTC. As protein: CASSKCQETQYF.

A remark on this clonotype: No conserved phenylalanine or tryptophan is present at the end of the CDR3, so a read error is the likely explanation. CDR3: CACSRTGEVLTV. The CDR3 DNA is TGTGCCTGCAGTCGAACAGGGGAGGTCCTGACTGTC. The chain recombines TRBV2 with TRBJ2-6; 7 positions agree with TRBD1. CDR1 is SNHLY, CDR2 FYNNEI, per germline. The CDR3 consists of 12 residues.

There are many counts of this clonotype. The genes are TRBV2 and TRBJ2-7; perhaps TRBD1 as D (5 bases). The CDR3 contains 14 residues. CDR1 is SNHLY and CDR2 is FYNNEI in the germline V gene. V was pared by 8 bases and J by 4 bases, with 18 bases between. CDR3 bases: TGTGCCAGCTCCCCTGGGGCCCCGTGGTACGAGCAGTACTTC. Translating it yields CASSPGAPWYEQYF. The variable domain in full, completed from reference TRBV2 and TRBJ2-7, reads EPEVTQTPSHQVTQMGQEVILRCVPISNHLYFYWYRQILGQKVEFLVSFYNNEISEKSEIFDDQFSVERPDGSNFTLKIRSTKLEDSAMYFCASSPGAPWYEQYFGPGTRLTVT.

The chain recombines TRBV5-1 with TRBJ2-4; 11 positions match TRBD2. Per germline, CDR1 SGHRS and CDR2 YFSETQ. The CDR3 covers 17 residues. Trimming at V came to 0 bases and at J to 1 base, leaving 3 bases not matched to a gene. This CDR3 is CASSLEGLAVAKNIQYF. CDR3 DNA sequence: TGCGCCAGCAGCTTGGAGGGACTAGCGGTGGCCAAAAACATTCAGTACTTC.

The chain's CDR3 is CASSFQAAADYEQYF. CDR3 bases: TGTGCCAGCAGCTTCCAAGCGGCAGCTGACTACGAGCAGTACTTC. The chain uses TRBV5-5 and TRBJ2-7; D perhaps matches TRBD2 (5 bases). The germline gives CDR1 SGHKS, CDR2 YYEKEE (reference sequence). This CDR3 contains 15 residues. V shed 2 bases and J shed 3 bases, with 15 bases lying between them.

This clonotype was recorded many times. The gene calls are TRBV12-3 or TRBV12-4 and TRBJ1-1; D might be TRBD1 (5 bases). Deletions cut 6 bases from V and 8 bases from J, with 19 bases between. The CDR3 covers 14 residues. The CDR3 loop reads CASRTGTAVSEAFF. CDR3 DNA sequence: TGTGCCAGCAGAACCGGGACGGCGGTATCCGAAGCTTTCTTT.